The subject of this entry is one T cell receptor (beta chain). The data were taken from a study of cytomegalovirus exposure and HLA in healthy donors. Trimming removed 2 bases from V and 8 bases from J, with 15 bases in between. The CDR3 is 15 amino acids. Looked up from germline, CDR1 is KGHSH and CDR2 is LQKENI. Both 60 Vbeta primers and 13 Jbeta primers went into the PCR. As processed by the authors: Among the unique TCR beta chains that a later analysis counted, about 81 million in all, about 10 million were shared. Assay: immunoSEQ multiplex PCR; the TCRdb copy retains only in-frame clones and omits some. The DNA was the basis for D and trimming; V, J and clone size are from that table. The table has under 150,000 clones, approximately 83% seen once.

The sample consisted of PBMCs. The receptor was derived from a male donor in good health and CMV-seronegative. This chain links TRBV18 with TRBJ1-4; D unclear. The CDR3 DNA sequence: TGTGCCAGCTCACCAGAAATGGTCTCCCAGGAAAAACTGTTTTTT. Its translation: CASSPEMVSQEKLFF.